This entry describes one T cell receptor (beta chain). Antigen specificity is unknown. This entry belongs to a study of early T cells in non-severe SARS-CoV-2 infection. Study-level information: Sequencing of bulk RNA from unsorted whole blood was done, without chain pairing. Regarding the study as a whole: Matching with VDJdb favored anti-spike CD8 responses (missing private and CD4 specificities).

Trimming at V came to 5 bases and at J to 1 base, leaving 16 bases not matched to a gene. The CDR3 has 19 amino acids. In the library, individual cDNA molecules carried attached unique molecular identifiers. Each CDR3 protein gets one entry after TCRdb re-called the 5' RACE reads with MiXCR. The table shows 50,000 to 75,000 distinct CDR3 sequences, with approximately 12% occurring only once. This sample comprised whole blood, obtained at baseline. The chain couples TRBV12-3 or TRBV12-4 to TRBJ2-5; the match to TRBD2 covers 10 bases. The TCR originated in an adult who was a healthcare worker with PCR-confirmed SARS-CoV-2 infection or an uninfected control (not recorded which). The donor label of this sample is uncertain. This CDR3 is CASSLYSFGTSASQETQYF. The CDR3 region has the DNA TGTGCCAGCAGTCTATACTCGTTTGGGACTAGCGCCTCCCAAGAGACCCAGTACTTC.